The clone carrying this T cell receptor beta chain occurred many times. Antigen specificity is unknown. CDR3 length: 16 amino acids. V lost 3 bases and J 2 bases, leaving 15 bases between the germline ends. This sample was taken from a study of neurological immune-mediated disorders. General study results and limits: The greatest TCR clonal expansion occurred in HTLV-1-associated myelopathy and the least in multiple sclerosis, which fell below healthy controls.

Preparation of the unsorted libraries drew on 2 million PBMCs stored at -80 C. The authors made cDNA by 5'RACE with 10-nucleotide random UMIs. TCRdb itself ran the 5' RACE reads through MiXCR, one entry per CDR3 protein. The sample shows fewer than 25,000 distinct CDR3 sequences, 10% of them seen only once. V and J are TRBV12-3 or TRBV12-4 and TRBJ2-3, with D hard to call. Sequenced: PBMCs. The TCR originated in a woman aged 55-69 years with HTLV-1-associated myelopathy (HAM/TSP). Here the CDR3 DNA reads TGTGCCAGCAGTTTCCCGTTGGACGGGTACACAGATACGCAGTATTTT. It encodes CASSFPLDGYTDTQYF.